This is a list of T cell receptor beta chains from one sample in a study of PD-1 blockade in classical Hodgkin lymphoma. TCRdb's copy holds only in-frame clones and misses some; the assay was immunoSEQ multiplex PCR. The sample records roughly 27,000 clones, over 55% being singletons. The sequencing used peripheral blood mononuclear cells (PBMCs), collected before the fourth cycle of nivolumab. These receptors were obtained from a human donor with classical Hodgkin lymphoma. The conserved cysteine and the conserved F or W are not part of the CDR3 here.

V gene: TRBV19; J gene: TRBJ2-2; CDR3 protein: ASRENTGELF
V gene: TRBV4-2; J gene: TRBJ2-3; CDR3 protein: ASSQEGLAGGADTQY
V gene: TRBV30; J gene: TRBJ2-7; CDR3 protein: AWSFGTVPYEQY
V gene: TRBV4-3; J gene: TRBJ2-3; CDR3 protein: ASSQGKTSGSTDTQY
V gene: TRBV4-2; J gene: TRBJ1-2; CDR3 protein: ASSQEREGLIGGYT
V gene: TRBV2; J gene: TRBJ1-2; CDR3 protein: ASPNEGLGAYGYT
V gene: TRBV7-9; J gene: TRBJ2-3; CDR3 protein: ASSIRQQQY
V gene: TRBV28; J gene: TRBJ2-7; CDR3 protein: ASMPRGRASYEQY
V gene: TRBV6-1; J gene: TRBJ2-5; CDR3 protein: ASSTGTGGRETQY
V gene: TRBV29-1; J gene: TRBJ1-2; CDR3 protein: SVADRTSLGGYGYT
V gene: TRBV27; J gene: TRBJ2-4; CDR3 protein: ASRPLGSGVAKNIQY
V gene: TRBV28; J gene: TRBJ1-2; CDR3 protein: ASSSPHTGAQGYT
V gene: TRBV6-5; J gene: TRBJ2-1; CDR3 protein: ASSYRAGSYNEQF
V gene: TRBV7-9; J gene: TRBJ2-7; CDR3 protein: ASSYRDYEQY